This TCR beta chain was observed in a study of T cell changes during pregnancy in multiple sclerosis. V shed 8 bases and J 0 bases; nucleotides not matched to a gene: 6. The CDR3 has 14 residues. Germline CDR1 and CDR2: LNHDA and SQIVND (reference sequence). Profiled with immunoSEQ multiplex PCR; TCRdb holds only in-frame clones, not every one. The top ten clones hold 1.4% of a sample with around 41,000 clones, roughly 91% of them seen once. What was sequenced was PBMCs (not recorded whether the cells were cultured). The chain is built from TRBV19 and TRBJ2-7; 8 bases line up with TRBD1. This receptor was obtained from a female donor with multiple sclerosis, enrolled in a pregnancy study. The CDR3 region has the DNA TGTGCCAGTGCTCGGACAGGGAGCTCCTACGAGCAGTACTTC. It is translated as CASARTGSSYEQYF. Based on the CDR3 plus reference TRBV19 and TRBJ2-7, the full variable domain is DGGITQSPKYLFRKEGQNVTLSCEQNLNHDAMYWYRQDPGQGLRLIYYSQIVNDFQKGDIAEGYSVSREKKESFPLTVTSAQKNPTAFYLCASARTGSSYEQYFGPGTRLTVT.